Shown below are 27 T cell receptor beta chains from a single sample sequenced in a study of shared clonotypes between healthy human individuals (dated by TCRdb to 2018 to 2020). Libraries were constructed by the immunoSEQ multiplex PCR assay. The table was pulled from immuneACCESS by TCRdb, which kept in-frame rearrangements only. Such tables lose some clones; where checked, under half of the loss comes from unresolved V genes, and the rest has no known cause. In all, the sample holds 2 million to 2.5 million clones, and about 92% of those were seen once. Of the sample, 0.39% falls within the top ten clones. Sequenced: naive CD4+ T cells from PBMCs. The sample's cell subset or site, from its label and the paper: CD45RA+ positively selected. Receptors were obtained from a man aged 18 to 29 in good health. Some clones in this sample may be carry-over from other donors' samples.

V is TRBV18 and J is TRBJ2-2; unclear D gene. V was trimmed by 0 bases and J by 1 base, leaving 6 bases between them. The CDR3 contains 15 residues. Germline CDR1 KGHSH, CDR2 LQKENI. CDR3 nucleotide sequence: TGTGCCAGCTCACCACCGAGTCGGAACACCGGGGAGCTGTTTTTT. It yields the protein CASSPPSRNTGELFF. The full variable domain, its missing parts supplied by reference TRBV18 and TRBJ2-2, is NAGVMQNPRHLVRRRGQEARLRCSPMKGHSHVYWYRQLPEEGLKFMVYLQKENIIDESGMPKERFSAEFPKEGPSILRIQQVVRGDSAAYFCASSPPSRNTGELFFGEGSRLTVL.

This clone occurred once. The J gene is TRBJ2-7, the V gene TRBV30; a weak D match, TRBD2 (6 bases). V was cut by 0 bases and J by 3 bases, with 12 bases left in between. CDR3 length equals 14 residues. CDR1 and CDR2 (germline): GTSNPN, SVGIG (reference sequence). The CDR3 sequence: CAWSVAGRGYEQYF. CDR3 DNA: TGTGCCTGGAGTGTGGCGGGACGAGGCTACGAGCAGTACTTC.

This chain uses TRBV28 with TRBJ2-1, with 7 positions matching TRBD1. The ends lost 6 bases at V and 8 bases at J; junction bases unmatched: 13. The CDR3 is made up of 15 amino acids. Germline lookup yields CDR1 MDHEN and CDR2 SYDVKM. Here the CDR3 DNA reads TGTGCCAGCAGCCGCAGAGGGGCAGGGGGATATGAGCAGTTCTTC. Translated, it gives CASSRRGAGGYEQFF.

The chain has TRBV6-1 and TRBJ1-2; D may be TRBD1 (5 bases). Germline assignment: CDR1 MNHNS and CDR2 SASEGT. This CDR3 has 13 amino acids. Trimming pared 4 bases from V and 0 bases from J, leaving 6 bases between. The CDR3 nucleotides are TGTGCCAGCAGTGTAGGGGCTAACTATGGCTACACCTTC. Its translation: CASSVGANYGYTF.

CDR3 in DNA: TGTGCCAGTAGTAGGGGTCGGATTCGCTGGTCTGGAAACACCATATATTTT. Residues: CASSRGRIRWSGNTIYF. The chain couples TRBV19 to TRBJ1-3; no clear D. The germline V and J ends were trimmed by 4 bases and 1 base, with 17 bases remaining between them. This CDR3 has 17 amino acids. CDR1 is LNHDA and CDR2 is SQIVND in the germline V gene (reference sequence).

The chain has TRBV5-4 and TRBJ1-4; 12 bases fit TRBD1. V lost 3 bases and J lost 8; bases outside the gene matches: 8. The germline CDR1 and CDR2 sequences are SGHNT and YYREEE (reference sequence). CDR3 size: 16 residues. CDR3 nucleotides: TGTGCCAGCAGCTCCCGGACGGGACAGGGGGCAGAAAAACTGTTTTTT. It codes for CASSSRTGQGAEKLFF.

On this clone: Compared with germline, one end of the junction differs, possibly owing to a read error. V usage is TRBV4-1 and J usage is TRBJ2-5, with D maybe TRBD1 (7 bases). This CDR3 has 15 residues. Germline lookup yields CDR1 MGHRA and CDR2 YSYEKL. The DNA for the CDR3 is TGCGCCAGCAGCCACAGGGGGGCGAGCGAAGATACCCAGTACTTC. Protein product: CASSHRGASEDTQYF.

This rearrangement joins TRBV7-3 to TRBJ2-3; D gene ambiguous. The CDR3 covers 14 residues. The ends were cut back, 8 bases at V and 3 bases at J, with 15 bases in the middle. Germline V CDR1 and CDR2: SGHTA, FQGTGA. CDR3 in DNA: TGTGCCAGCGCCCGCCGAACATCTACAGATACGCAGTATTTT. This encodes CASARRTSTDTQYF.

This rearrangement joins TRBV5-1 to TRBJ2-2, with D hard to call. The CDR3 length is 15 residues. Per the germline V gene, CDR1 is SGHRS and CDR2 is YFSETQ. Trimming left V 0 bases short and J 3 bases short, with 9 bases between. The DNA of the CDR3 is TGCGCCAGCAGCTTGGTGGCAGCCGACACCGGGGAGCTGTTTTTT. Protein sequence: CASSLVAADTGELFF.

The CDR3 reads CASSQDRVRGILYDGEAFF. The CDR3 DNA sequence: TGCGCCAGCAGCCAAGATCGGGTAAGAGGGATTTTATATGATGGTGAAGCTTTCTTT. The chain links TRBV4-1 to TRBJ1-1; D is ambiguous. Germline CDR1 MGHRA, CDR2 YSYEKL. With 0 bases removed from V and 7 bases from J, the gap between germline ends came to 27 bases. The CDR3 covers 19 residues.

As to this clone: Different DNA sequences within this sample yield the same CDR3. The V call is TRBV5-1, the J call TRBJ1-3; 9 bases are shared with TRBD1. V was clipped by 1 base and J by 4 bases; unmatched bases: 0. This CDR3 contains 14 residues. Germline assignment: CDR1 SGHRS and CDR2 YFSETQ. The CDR3 bases are TGCGCCAGCAGCTTGACAGGGGGCGGAAACACCATATATTTT. Protein product: CASSLTGGGNTIYF.

This rearrangement joins TRBV28 to TRBJ1-2; D remains unclear. Germline CDR1 and CDR2: MDHEN and SYDVKM. The V and J ends lost 0 bases and 5 bases respectively, with 4 bases between them. CDR3 length: 12 amino acids. This CDR3 is CASSLWEYGYTF. For the CDR3, the DNA is TGTGCCAGCAGTTTATGGGAATATGGCTACACCTTC.

For this clone: Other DNA variants within this sample encode the same CDR3. The chain couples TRBV7-9 to TRBJ2-7, with D perhaps TRBD1 or TRBD2 (5 bases each). The CDR3 spans 14 residues. Germline V gives CDR1 SEHNR, CDR2 FQNEAQ (reference sequence). Trimming removed 1 base from V and 2 bases from J, with 9 bases in between. The CDR3 sequence: CASSLGGDPYEQYF. CDR3 coding DNA: TGTGCCAGCAGCTTAGGTGGGGACCCCTACGAGCAGTACTTC. The full variable domain, rest sourced from reference TRBV7-9 and TRBJ2-7, is DTGVSQNPRHKITKRGQNVTFRCDPISEHNRLYWYRQTLGQGPEFLTYFQNEAQLEKSRLLSDRFSAERPKGSFSTLEIQRTEQGDSAMYLCASSLGGDPYEQYFGPGTRLTVT.

This rearrangement joins TRBV7-2 to TRBJ1-2, with 11 bases identical to TRBD1. V lost 6 bases to trimming and J lost 4 bases; unmatched junction nucleotides: 7. This CDR3 has 15 residues. The germline V gene encodes CDR1 SGHTA and CDR2 FQGNSA. The CDR3 DNA reads TGTGCCAGCAGTATTCGGACAGGGGGCAGCTATGGCTACACCTTC. Residues: CASSIRTGGSYGYTF.

The chain combines TRBV5-1 with TRBJ1-2; D gene ambiguous. The germline CDR1 and CDR2 sequences are SGHRS and YFSETQ. With 2 bases removed from V and 8 bases from J, the gap between germline ends came to 13 bases. This CDR3 region has 13 residues. The CDR3: CASSLLPGEGYTF. The CDR3 coding sequence is TGCGCCAGCAGCTTACTTCCCGGGGAAGGCTACACCTTC.

The CDR3, as DNA: TGTGCCAGCAGCTTAGCCCCCGCGGTGTACACTGAAGCTTTCTTT. Residues: CASSLAPAVYTEAFF. The chain links TRBV5-4 to TRBJ1-1; no clear D. V lost 2 bases and J lost 3, with 14 bases in between. Germline CDR1 and CDR2: SGHNT and YYREEE (reference sequence). The CDR3 totals 15 residues.

The chain carries TRBV28 and TRBJ2-7; maybe TRBD2 (6 bases). The V gene lost 4 bases and the J gene lost 0 bases, with 19 bases spanning the gap. This CDR3 has 17 amino acids. Germline V gene sequence: CDR1 MDHEN, CDR2 SYDVKM. The CDR3 loop reads CASSSPPERGSSYEQYF. The CDR3 DNA reads as TGTGCCAGCAGTTCCCCCCCCGAACGGGGGAGCTCCTACGAGCAGTACTTC.

The V and J genes are TRBV4-1 and TRBJ2-1, with 10 nucleotides matching TRBD1. The CDR3 covers 14 residues. V lost 5 bases and J lost 8; bases outside the gene matches: 6. Germline V gene lookup returns CDR1 MGHRA and CDR2 YSYEKL. The CDR3 DNA follows: TGCGCCAGCAGCAAAGGACAGGGGGGTGATGAGCAGTTCTTC. Protein sequence: CASSKGQGGDEQFF.

The rearrangement joins TRBV5-1 to TRBJ1-2; 9 bases align to TRBD1. Germline CDR1 reads SGHRS; CDR2 reads YFSETQ. The trim removed 0 bases at V and 0 bases at J, leaving 12 bases unmatched. The CDR3 is made up of 19 amino acids. CDR3 bases: TGCGCCAGCAGCTTGGGGGGACAGGGAGCCGCTAAACCTAACTATGGCTACACCTTC. Translation: CASSLGGQGAAKPNYGYTF.

The V and J genes are TRBV6-5 and TRBJ1-5; the D gene is possibly TRBD1 (6 bases). V was trimmed by 5 bases and J by 0 bases, leaving 8 bases between them. This CDR3 has 14 amino acids. Germline V gives CDR1 MNHEY, CDR2 SVGAGI. The CDR3 sequence: CASSKQGSNQPQHF. The CDR3 region has the DNA TGTGCCAGCAGTAAACAGGGTAGCAATCAGCCCCAGCATTTT.

This sequence joins TRBV7-2 and TRBJ2-6; maybe TRBD1 (7 bases). This CDR3 is built from 15 residues. V lost 5 bases to trimming and J lost 0 bases, with 8 bases between them. CDR1 SGHTA and CDR2 FQGNSA come from the germline V gene. In DNA form, the CDR3 reads TGTGCCAGCAGCCAGGGGGGCTCTGGGGCCAACGTCCTGACTTTC. Its protein is CASSQGGSGANVLTF. The full variable domain, with the rest looked up from reference TRBV7-2 and TRBJ2-6, is GAGVSQSPSNKVTEKGKDVELRCDPISGHTALYWYRQSLGQGLEFLIYFQGNSAPDKSGLPSDRFSAERTGGSVSTLTIQRTQQEDSAVYLCASSQGGSGANVLTFGAGSRLTVL.

The chain is built from TRBV10-2 and TRBJ2-7; 8 bases align to TRBD2. Germline V CDR1 and CDR2: WSHSY, SAAADI. The junction had 12 bases not matched to a gene; V was cut back by 4 bases and J by 7 bases. CDR3 size: 15 residues. The CDR3 sequence: CASSGTSGGAGEQYF. The DNA of the CDR3 is TGCGCCAGCAGTGGCACTAGCGGTGGGGCTGGGGAGCAGTACTTC.

The chain combines TRBV7-8 with TRBJ1-1; no definite D call. V was trimmed by 5 bases and J by 8 bases, leaving 15 bases between them. The V gene's germline CDR1 is SGHVS and CDR2 FQNEAQ. The CDR3 consists of 13 residues. CDR3 region: CASSPRWAPEAFF. CDR3 coding DNA: TGTGCCAGCAGCCCCAGGTGGGCCCCGGAAGCTTTCTTT.

The J gene is TRBJ2-1, the V gene TRBV30; perhaps TRBD1 as D (5 bases). This CDR3 comprises 12 residues. The germline V and J ends were trimmed by 2 bases and 10 bases, with 12 bases remaining between them. Germline V gives CDR1 GTSNPN, CDR2 SVGIG (reference sequence). The CDR3 coding sequence is TGTGCCTGGAGTACTCAGCCAGGGGAGCAGTTCTTC. Protein product: CAWSTQPGEQFF.

The chain has TRBV7-2 and TRBJ2-6, with 10 bases aligning to TRBD1. The germline V gene has CDR1 SGHTA and CDR2 FQGNSA. The trim removed 5 bases at V and 4 bases at J, leaving 8 bases unmatched. The CDR3 is 17 amino acids. CDR3 DNA: TGTGCCAGCAGCCGTGACAGGGGGCCCACAGGGGCCAACGTCCTGACTTTC. Its protein is CASSRDRGPTGANVLTF.

The CDR3 DNA sequence: TGTGCCAGCAGAAGTCGACAGGGTCGCTATGGCTACACCTTC. It codes for CASRSRQGRYGYTF. The V and J genes are TRBV28 and TRBJ1-2, with 7 bases fitting TRBD1. CDR3 size: 14 residues. Germline CDR1 reads MDHEN; CDR2 reads SYDVKM. V was clipped by 6 bases and J by 4 bases; unmatched bases: 8.

The chain joins TRBV5-4 to TRBJ2-2; D perhaps matches TRBD2 (6 bases). V dropped 4 bases and J dropped 4 bases, with 14 bases sitting between them. The CDR3 consists of 15 residues. Germline CDR1 SGHNT, CDR2 YYREEE (reference sequence). Here the CDR3 DNA reads TGTGCCAGCAGCACAGGAGGGCTTAGCACCGGGGAGCTGTTTTTT. Protein product: CASSTGGLSTGELFF.